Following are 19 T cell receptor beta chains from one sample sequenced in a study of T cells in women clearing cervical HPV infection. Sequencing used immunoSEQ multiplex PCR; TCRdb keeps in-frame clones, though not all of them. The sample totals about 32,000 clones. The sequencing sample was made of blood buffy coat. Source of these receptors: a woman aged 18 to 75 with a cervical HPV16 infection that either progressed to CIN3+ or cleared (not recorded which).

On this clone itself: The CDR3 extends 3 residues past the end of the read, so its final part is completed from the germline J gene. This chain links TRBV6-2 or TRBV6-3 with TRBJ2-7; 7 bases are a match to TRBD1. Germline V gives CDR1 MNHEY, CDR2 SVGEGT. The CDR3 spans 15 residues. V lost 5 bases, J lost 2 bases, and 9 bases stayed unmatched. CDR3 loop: CASSRTGLPPYEQYF. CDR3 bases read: TGTGCCAGCAGTAGGACAGGCCTCCCCCCCTACGAG.

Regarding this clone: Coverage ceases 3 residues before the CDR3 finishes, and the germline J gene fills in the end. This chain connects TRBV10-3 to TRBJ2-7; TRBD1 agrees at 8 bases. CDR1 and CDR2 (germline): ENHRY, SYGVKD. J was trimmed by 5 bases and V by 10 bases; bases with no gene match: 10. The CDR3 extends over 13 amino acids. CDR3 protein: CATTGAQRNEQYF. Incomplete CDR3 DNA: TGTGCCACGACAGGGGCGCAACGAAACGAG.

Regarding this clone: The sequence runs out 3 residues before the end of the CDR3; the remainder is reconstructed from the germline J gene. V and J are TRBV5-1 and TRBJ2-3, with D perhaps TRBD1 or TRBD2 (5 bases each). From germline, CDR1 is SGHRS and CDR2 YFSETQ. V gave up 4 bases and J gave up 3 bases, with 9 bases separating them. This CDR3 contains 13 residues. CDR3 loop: CASSPEGTDTQYF. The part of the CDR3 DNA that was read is TGCGCCAGCAGCCCCGAGGGGACAGATACG.

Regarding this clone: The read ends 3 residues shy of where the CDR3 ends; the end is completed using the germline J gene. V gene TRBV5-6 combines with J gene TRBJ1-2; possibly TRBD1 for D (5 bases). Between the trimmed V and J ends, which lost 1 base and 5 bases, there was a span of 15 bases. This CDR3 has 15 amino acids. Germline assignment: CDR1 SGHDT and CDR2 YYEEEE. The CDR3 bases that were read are TGTGCCAGCAGCTTGTTTCCCCCCGGGGGGTATGGC. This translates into CASSLFPPGGYG. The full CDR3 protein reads CASSLFPPGGYGYTF.

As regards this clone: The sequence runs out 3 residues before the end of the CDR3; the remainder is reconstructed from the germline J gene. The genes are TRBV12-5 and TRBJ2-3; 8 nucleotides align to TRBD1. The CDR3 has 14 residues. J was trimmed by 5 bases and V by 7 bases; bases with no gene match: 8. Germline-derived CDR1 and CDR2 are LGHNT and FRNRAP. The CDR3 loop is CASASDRAGDTQYF. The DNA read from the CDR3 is TGTGCTAGTGCTTCGGACAGGGCGGGAGATACG.

The CDR3: CASSEGSGGAGDTQYF. Partial CDR3 DNA: TGTGCCAGCAGTGAAGGGAGTGGGGGGGCCGGGGATACG. The gene calls are TRBV2 and TRBJ2-3, with a tentative D call TRBD2 (7 bases). The read falls 3 residues short of the CDR3 end, and the missing part is taken from the germline J gene. The CDR3 covers 16 residues. Looked up from germline, CDR1 is SNHLY and CDR2 is FYNNEI. The ends were cut back, 1 base at V and 6 bases at J, with 17 bases in the middle.

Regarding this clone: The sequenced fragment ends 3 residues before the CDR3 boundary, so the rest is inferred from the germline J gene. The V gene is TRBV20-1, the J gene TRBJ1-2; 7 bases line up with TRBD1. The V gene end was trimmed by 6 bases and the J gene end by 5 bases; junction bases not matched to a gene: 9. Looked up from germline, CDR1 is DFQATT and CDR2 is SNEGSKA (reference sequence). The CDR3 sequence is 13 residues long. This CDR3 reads CSAKTGLEYGYTF. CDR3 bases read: TGCAGTGCGAAGACAGGGTTAGAATATGGC.

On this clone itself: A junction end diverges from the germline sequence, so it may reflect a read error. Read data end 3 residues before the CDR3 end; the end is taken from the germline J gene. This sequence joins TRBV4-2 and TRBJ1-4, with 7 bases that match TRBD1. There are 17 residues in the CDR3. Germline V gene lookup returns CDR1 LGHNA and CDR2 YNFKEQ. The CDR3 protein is CASSQDLRGREGEKLFF. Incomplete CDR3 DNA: TGCGCCAGCAGCCAAGACCTGAGGGGGCGCGAGGGTGAAAAA.

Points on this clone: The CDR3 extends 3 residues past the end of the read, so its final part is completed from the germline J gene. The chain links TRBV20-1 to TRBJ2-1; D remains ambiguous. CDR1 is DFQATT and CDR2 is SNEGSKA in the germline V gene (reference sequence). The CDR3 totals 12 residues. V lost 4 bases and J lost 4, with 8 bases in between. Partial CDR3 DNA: TGCAGTGCTATTATTTCTTACAATGAG. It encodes CSAIISYNE. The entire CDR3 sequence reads CSAIISYNEQFF.

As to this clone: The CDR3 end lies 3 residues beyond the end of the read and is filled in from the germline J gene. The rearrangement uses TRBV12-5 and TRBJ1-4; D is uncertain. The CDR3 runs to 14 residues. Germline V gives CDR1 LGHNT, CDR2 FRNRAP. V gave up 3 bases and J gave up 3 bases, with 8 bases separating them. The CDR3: CASGLAGSNEKLFF. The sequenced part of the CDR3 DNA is TGTGCTAGTGGTTTAGCGGGGTCTAATGAAAAA. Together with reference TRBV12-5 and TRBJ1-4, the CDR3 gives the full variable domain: DARVTQTPRHKVTEMGQEVTMRCQPILGHNTVFWYRQTMMQGLELLAYFRNRAPLDDSGMPKDRFSAEMPDATLATLKIQPSEPRDSAVYFCASGLAGSNEKLFFGSGTQLSVL.

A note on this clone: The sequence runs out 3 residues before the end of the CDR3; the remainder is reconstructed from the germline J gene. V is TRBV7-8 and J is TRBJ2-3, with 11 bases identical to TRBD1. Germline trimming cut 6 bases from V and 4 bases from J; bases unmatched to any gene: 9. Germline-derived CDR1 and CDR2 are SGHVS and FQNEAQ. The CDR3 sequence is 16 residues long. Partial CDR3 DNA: TGTGCCAGCAGATATCCGGGACAGGGGGTCCCAGATACG. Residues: CASRYPGQGVPDT. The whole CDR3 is CASRYPGQGVPDTQYF.

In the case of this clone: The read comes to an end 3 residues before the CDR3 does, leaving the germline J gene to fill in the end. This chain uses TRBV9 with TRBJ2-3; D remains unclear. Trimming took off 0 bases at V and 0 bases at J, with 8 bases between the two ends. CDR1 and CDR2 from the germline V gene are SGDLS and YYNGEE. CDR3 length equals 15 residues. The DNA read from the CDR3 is TGTGCCAGCAGCGTAGGATCTCTAAGCACAGATACG. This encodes CASSVGSLSTDT. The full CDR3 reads CASSVGSLSTDTQYF.

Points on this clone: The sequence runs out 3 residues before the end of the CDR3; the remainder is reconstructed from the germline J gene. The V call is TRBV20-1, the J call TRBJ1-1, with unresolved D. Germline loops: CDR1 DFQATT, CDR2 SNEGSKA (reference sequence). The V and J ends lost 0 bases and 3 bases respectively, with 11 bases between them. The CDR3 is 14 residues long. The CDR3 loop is CSARDPTAHTEAFF. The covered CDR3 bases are TGCAGTGCTAGAGATCCTACAGCTCACACTGAA.

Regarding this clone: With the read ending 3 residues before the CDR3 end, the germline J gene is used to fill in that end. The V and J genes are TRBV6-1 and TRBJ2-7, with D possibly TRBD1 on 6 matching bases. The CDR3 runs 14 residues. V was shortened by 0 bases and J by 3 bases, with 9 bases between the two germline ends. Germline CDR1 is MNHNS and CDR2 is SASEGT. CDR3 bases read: TGTGCCAGCAGTGAAGCGGACAGCTTCTACGAG. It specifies CASSEADSFYE. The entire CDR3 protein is CASSEADSFYEQYF.

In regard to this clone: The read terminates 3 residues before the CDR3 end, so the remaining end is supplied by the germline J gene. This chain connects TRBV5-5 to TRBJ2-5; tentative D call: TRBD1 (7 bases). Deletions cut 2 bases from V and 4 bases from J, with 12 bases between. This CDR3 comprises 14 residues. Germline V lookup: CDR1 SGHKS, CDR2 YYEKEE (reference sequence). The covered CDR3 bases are TGTGCCAGCAGCTTCCCAGGGGGAGGAGAGACC. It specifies CASSFPGGGET. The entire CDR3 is CASSFPGGGETQYF.

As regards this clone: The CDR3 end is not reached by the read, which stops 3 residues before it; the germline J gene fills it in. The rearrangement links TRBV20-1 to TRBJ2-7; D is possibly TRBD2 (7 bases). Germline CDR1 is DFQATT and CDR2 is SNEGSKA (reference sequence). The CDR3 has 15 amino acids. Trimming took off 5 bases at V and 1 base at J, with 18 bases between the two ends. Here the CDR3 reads CSAYRGARLSYEQYF. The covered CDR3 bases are TGCAGTGCTTACCGGGGGGCTAGATTATCCTACGAG.

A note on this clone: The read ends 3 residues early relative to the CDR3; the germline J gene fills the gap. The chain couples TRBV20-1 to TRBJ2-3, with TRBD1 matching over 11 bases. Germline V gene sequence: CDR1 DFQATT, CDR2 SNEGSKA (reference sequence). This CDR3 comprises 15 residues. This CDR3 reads CSAGGGQGDQETQYF. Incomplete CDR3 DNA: TGCAGTGCTGGAGGGGGACAGGGGGACCAAGAGACG.

Here the CDR3 reads CASSTRQGGTRPQHF. The CDR3 bases that were read are TGTGCCAGTAGTACTCGACAGGGGGGGACGCGGCCC. V is TRBV19 and J is TRBJ1-5; 9 bases align to TRBD1. With the read ending 3 residues before the CDR3 end, the germline J gene is used to fill in that end. The CDR3 sequence is 15 residues long. Germline-derived CDR1 and CDR2 are LNHDA and SQIVND (reference sequence). The V and J ends lost 4 bases and 9 bases, in that order; junction bases with no gene match: 10.

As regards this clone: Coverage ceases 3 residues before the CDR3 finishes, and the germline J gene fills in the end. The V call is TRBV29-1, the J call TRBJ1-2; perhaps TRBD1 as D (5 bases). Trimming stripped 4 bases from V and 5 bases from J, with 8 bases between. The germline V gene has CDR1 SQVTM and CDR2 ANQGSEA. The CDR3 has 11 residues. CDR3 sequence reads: CSVGGTYGYTF. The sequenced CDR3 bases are TGCAGCGTTGGGGGGACTTATGGC.